A single sample is the source of the 26 T cell receptor beta chains below, sequenced in a study of T cell repertoires in cytomegalovirus infection. No antigens are known for them. Via MiXCR, TCRdb re-called the reads, giving one row per CDR3 protein. The sample includes 900,000 to 950,000 distinct CDR3 sequences, around 29% of them seen just once. This sample comprised cultured CD8+ T cells from PBMCs, obtained from culture after CMV antigen stimulation. The receptors were sampled from a human donor in good health (CMV status not recorded). Some clones in this sample may be carry-over from other donors' samples.

The chain recombines TRBV10-3 with TRBJ2-7; D remains ambiguous. Trimming cost V 2 bases and J 2 bases, with 10 bases left between them. The CDR3 runs 14 residues. Germline V lookup: CDR1 ENHRY, CDR2 SYGVKD. The CDR3: CAISERQTTYEQYV. The CDR3 bases are TGTGCCATCAGTGAGCGGCAGACGACCTACGAGCAGTACGTC.

This clonotype was seen more than once but under ten times. V gene TRBV11-2 combines with J gene TRBJ1-1; a weak D match, TRBD1 (6 bases). The germline V gene has CDR1 SGHAT and CDR2 FQNNGV. The CDR3 totals 16 residues. V gave up 5 bases and J gave up 6 bases, with 22 bases separating them. The CDR3 DNA follows: TGTGCCAGCAGCCAAAATCTTGGGGAAGGGGGGCCTGAAGCTTTCTTT. This gives the protein CASSQNLGEGGPEAFF.

DNA for the CDR3: TGTGCCATCAGTGAGTCGGGAATCGGAGACACAGATACGCAGTATTTT. The encoded protein is CAISESGIGDTDTQYF. The chain joins TRBV10-3 to TRBJ2-3; D is undetermined. V dropped 0 bases and J dropped 2 bases, with 12 bases sitting between them. The CDR3 has 16 amino acids. The germline CDR1 and CDR2 sequences are ENHRY and SYGVKD.

The CDR3 region has the DNA TGTGCCAGCTCACCACAAGAACCCTCGAACACCGGGGAGCTGTTTTTT. It yields the protein CASSPQEPSNTGELFF. The chain employs TRBV18 and TRBJ2-2; no clear D. Germline lookup yields CDR1 KGHSH and CDR2 LQKENI. The CDR3 extends over 16 amino acids. V was pared by 1 base and J by 0 bases, with 9 bases between.

The sample holds many counts of this clonotype. The V call is TRBV7-2, the J call TRBJ2-2, with D unclear. This CDR3 has 14 residues. Trimming removed 4 bases from V and 0 bases from J, with 6 bases in between. Germline V gives CDR1 SGHTA, CDR2 FQGNSA. The CDR3, as DNA: TGTGCCAGCAGCTCTTACCCGAACACCGGGGAGCTGTTTTTT. It encodes CASSSYPNTGELFF.

The CDR3 nucleotides are TGCGCCAGCAGCGAACGGACAGGAATAAGCAATCAGCCCCAGCATTTT. As protein: CASSERTGISNQPQHF. The rearrangement joins TRBV4-1 to TRBJ1-5; TRBD1 agrees at 7 bases. The trim removed 5 bases at V and 1 base at J, leaving 8 bases unmatched. In germline, CDR1 is MGHRA, CDR2 YSYEKL. The CDR3 loop spans 16 amino acids.

The chain recombines TRBV4-2 with TRBJ2-1; the D gene could be TRBD1 or TRBD2 (5 bases each). CDR3 length: 15 residues. Per the germline V gene, CDR1 is LGHNA and CDR2 is YNFKEQ. V was shortened by 3 bases and J by 8 bases, with 17 bases between the two germline ends. CDR3 nucleotides: TGTGCCAGCAGCCACAGTCTCGGGGCTTGGGATGAGCAGTTCTTC. Protein sequence: CASSHSLGAWDEQFF.

This clonotype was counted once. This chain joins TRBV5-1 and TRBJ2-7; 8 bases align to TRBD1. This CDR3 has 15 residues. Germline V gene lookup returns CDR1 SGHRS and CDR2 YFSETQ. V lost 4 bases, J lost 0 bases, and 6 bases stayed unmatched. The CDR3 DNA reads TGCGCCAGCAGCCAGGGGGCCGGAAGCTCCTACGAGCAGTACGTC. Protein sequence: CASSQGAGSSYEQYV.

This clonotype was detected only a few times. The chain uses TRBV12-3 or TRBV12-4 and TRBJ2-7; D is unclear. The CDR3 loop spans 15 amino acids. V lost 6 bases to trimming and J lost 5 bases, with 20 bases between them. For the CDR3, the DNA is TGTGCCAGCAGAGACGGACCTACGGGTTCCCACGAGCAGTACGTC. This translates into CASRDGPTGSHEQYV.

On this clonotype: A much larger clone lies a single base off, so this may be a read error. This chain joins TRBV7-6 and TRBJ1-3; possibly TRBD1 for D (5 bases). The length of the CDR3 is 15 residues. Germline CDR1 SGHVS, CDR2 FNYEAQ. The CDR3 nucleotides read TGTGTCAGCAGCTCGGGAGGGGCTCCTGGAAACACCATATATTTT. Translation: CVSSSGGAPGNTIYF.

This clonotype was detected only a few times. The V and J genes are TRBV4-2 and TRBJ1-4, with a possible D match to TRBD1 (5 bases). Trimming removed 0 bases from V and 0 bases from J, with 14 bases in between. This CDR3 comprises 18 residues. The germline V gene has CDR1 LGHNA and CDR2 YNFKEQ. CDR3 sequence: CASSQERGVSATNEKLFF. The CDR3 DNA is TGTGCCAGCAGCCAAGAAAGAGGGGTTAGTGCAACTAATGAAAAACTGTTTTTT.

Only a few counts were recorded for this clonotype. The rearrangement uses TRBV6-5 and TRBJ1-3; possible D gene TRBD1, 5 bases. Trimming took 6 bases from V and 5 from J, leaving 14 bases between them. The CDR3 has 14 residues. Germline loops: CDR1 MNHEY, CDR2 SVGAGI. The CDR3 protein is CASRVREDRNTIYF. CDR3 DNA: TGTGCCAGCAGGGTCAGGGAGGACCGAAACACCATATATTTT.

CDR3 amino acids: CASSLGEGPGSPLHF. CDR3 in DNA: TGTGCCAGCAGTTTAGGAGAGGGACCGGGCTCACCCCTCCACTTT. The chain recombines TRBV12-3 or TRBV12-4 with TRBJ1-6, with D possibly matching TRBD1 (5 bases). V dropped 1 base and J dropped 10 bases, with 14 bases sitting between them. The CDR3 has 15 residues.

This clonotype came up a few times. The rearrangement joins TRBV7-9 to TRBJ1-2, with 7 bases fitting TRBD1. This CDR3 is 15 amino acids long. CDR1 and CDR2 (germline): SEHNR, FQNEAQ (reference sequence). The V and J ends lost 6 bases and 3 bases, in that order; junction bases with no gene match: 10. CDR3 in DNA: TGTGCCAGCAGAAGGGACAGATCCCTGCACTATGGCTACACCTTC. This codes for CASRRDRSLHYGYTF. Supplemented by reference TRBV7-9 and TRBJ1-2, the full variable domain reads DTGVSQNPRHKITKRGQNVTFRCDPISEHNRLYWYRQTLGQGPEFLTYFQNEAQLEKSRLLSDRFSAERPKGSFSTLEIQRTEQGDSAMYLCASRRDRSLHYGYTFGSGTRLTVV.

The J gene is TRBJ2-3, the V gene TRBV6-2 or TRBV6-3, with D possibly TRBD2 on 6 matching bases. V was trimmed by 5 bases and J by 0 bases, leaving 12 bases between them. The length of the CDR3 is 15 residues. The germline gives CDR1 MNHEY, CDR2 SVGEGT. In DNA form, the CDR3 reads TGTGCCAGCAGTCGGACTACCACTAGCACAGATACGCAGTATTTT. This encodes CASSRTTTSTDTQYF.

This chain uses TRBV12-3 or TRBV12-4 with TRBJ2-1, with unresolved D. This CDR3 is 13 amino acids long. The V end lost 3 bases, the J end lost 8 bases, and 11 bases lay between the germline ends. The CDR3 here is CASSFSKTHEQFF. The CDR3 DNA is TGTGCCAGCAGTTTTTCGAAAACCCATGAGCAGTTCTTC.

The chain is built from TRBV29-1 and TRBJ2-7, with D possibly TRBD2 on 6 matching bases. The CDR3 is 12 amino acids. In germline, CDR1 is SQVTM, CDR2 ANQGSEA. Trimming pared 5 bases from V and 2 bases from J, leaving 10 bases between. For the CDR3, the DNA is TGCAGCGTTTCGGGGGATACCTACGAGCAGTACTTC. Its translation is CSVSGDTYEQYF.

This clonotype showed up many times. This chain joins TRBV7-6 and TRBJ1-1; D may be TRBD1 (5 bases). The germline V gene encodes CDR1 SGHVS and CDR2 FNYEAQ. The CDR3 extends over 12 amino acids. Trimming removed 6 bases from V and 6 bases from J, with 11 bases in between. CDR3 sequence: CASSLTGAEAFF. In DNA, the CDR3 is TGTGCCAGCAGTTTAACGGGGGCTGAAGCTTTCTTT.

With respect to this clonotype: The junction departs from the called germline gene at one end, perhaps through a read error. This chain joins TRBV2 and TRBJ2-3; TRBD1 matches 7 bases. The CDR3 consists of 17 residues. Per germline, CDR1 SNHLY and CDR2 FYNNEI. This CDR3 is CASSLDRALNGTDTRYF. The CDR3 DNA follows: TGTGCCAGCAGTCTTGACAGGGCCCTAAACGGCACAGATACGCGGTATTTT.

J is TRBJ2-2 and V is TRBV4-2, with 7 nucleotides matching TRBD1. CDR1 is LGHNA, CDR2 YNFKEQ, per germline. Trimming took 2 bases from V and 3 from J; bases not matched to a gene: 6. The CDR3 consists of 16 residues. The CDR3, as DNA: TGTGCCAGCAGCCAACCGACCGGACAGGACACCGGGGAGCTGTTTTTT. Translated: CASSQPTGQDTGELFF.

The gene calls are TRBV19 and TRBJ1-2; no clear D gene. V dropped 6 bases and J dropped 5 bases, with 13 bases sitting between them. This CDR3 comprises 13 residues. CDR1 and CDR2 from the germline V gene are LNHDA and SQIVND (reference sequence). The CDR3 DNA sequence: TGTGCCAGTAGCTTCAAGTCAGTTTATGGCTACACCTTC. Translation gives CASSFKSVYGYTF.

In this sample, this clonotype turned up many times. The rearrangement uses TRBV7-2 and TRBJ2-3; D may match TRBD1 or TRBD2 (5 bases each). V was pared by 4 bases and J by 9 bases, with 11 bases between. CDR3 length: 12 residues. Germline-derived CDR1 and CDR2 are SGHTA and FQGNSA. The DNA for the CDR3 is TGTGCCAGCAGCTCAGGGACGCAGACGCAGTATTTT. It yields the protein CASSSGTQTQYF.

This chain connects TRBV4-1 to TRBJ2-1, with 8 bases aligning to TRBD1. Germline trimming cut 3 bases from V and 8 bases from J; bases unmatched to any gene: 9. The CDR3 sequence is 15 residues long. Germline V gene sequence: CDR1 MGHRA, CDR2 YSYEKL. CDR3 amino acids: CASSHYGQGGDEQFF. CDR3 in DNA: TGCGCCAGCAGCCACTACGGACAGGGAGGCGATGAGCAGTTCTTC.

V usage is TRBV27 and J usage is TRBJ1-1, with 11 positions matching TRBD1. J was trimmed by 4 bases and V by 1 base; bases with no gene match: 2. CDR1 is MNHEY and CDR2 is SMNVEV in the germline V gene (reference sequence). The CDR3 contains 15 residues. The CDR3, as DNA: TGTGCCAGCAGTTTATTTGGGACAGGGGGCACTGAAGCTTTCTTT. Protein: CASSLFGTGGTEAFF.

This clonotype was recorded a few times. The gene calls are TRBV19 and TRBJ1-1, with D perhaps matching TRBD1 (5 bases). This CDR3 has 15 amino acids. Trimming took off 3 bases at V and 0 bases at J, with 11 bases between the two ends. Germline V CDR1 and CDR2: LNHDA, SQIVND (reference sequence). CDR3 in amino acids: CASSIGRGLNTEAFF. Here the CDR3 DNA reads TGTGCCAGTAGTATCGGTCGGGGCTTGAACACTGAAGCTTTCTTT.

This clonotype was observed a handful of times. The chain couples TRBV27 to TRBJ1-2; 11 nucleotides agree with TRBD1. Trimming removed 5 bases from V and 7 bases from J; junction bases left unmatched: 3. There are 13 residues in the CDR3. The germline V gene has CDR1 MNHEY and CDR2 SMNVEV (reference sequence). The chain's CDR3 is CASSIGTGGGYTF. The CDR3 nucleotides are TGTGCCAGCAGTATTGGGACAGGGGGTGGCTACACCTTC.